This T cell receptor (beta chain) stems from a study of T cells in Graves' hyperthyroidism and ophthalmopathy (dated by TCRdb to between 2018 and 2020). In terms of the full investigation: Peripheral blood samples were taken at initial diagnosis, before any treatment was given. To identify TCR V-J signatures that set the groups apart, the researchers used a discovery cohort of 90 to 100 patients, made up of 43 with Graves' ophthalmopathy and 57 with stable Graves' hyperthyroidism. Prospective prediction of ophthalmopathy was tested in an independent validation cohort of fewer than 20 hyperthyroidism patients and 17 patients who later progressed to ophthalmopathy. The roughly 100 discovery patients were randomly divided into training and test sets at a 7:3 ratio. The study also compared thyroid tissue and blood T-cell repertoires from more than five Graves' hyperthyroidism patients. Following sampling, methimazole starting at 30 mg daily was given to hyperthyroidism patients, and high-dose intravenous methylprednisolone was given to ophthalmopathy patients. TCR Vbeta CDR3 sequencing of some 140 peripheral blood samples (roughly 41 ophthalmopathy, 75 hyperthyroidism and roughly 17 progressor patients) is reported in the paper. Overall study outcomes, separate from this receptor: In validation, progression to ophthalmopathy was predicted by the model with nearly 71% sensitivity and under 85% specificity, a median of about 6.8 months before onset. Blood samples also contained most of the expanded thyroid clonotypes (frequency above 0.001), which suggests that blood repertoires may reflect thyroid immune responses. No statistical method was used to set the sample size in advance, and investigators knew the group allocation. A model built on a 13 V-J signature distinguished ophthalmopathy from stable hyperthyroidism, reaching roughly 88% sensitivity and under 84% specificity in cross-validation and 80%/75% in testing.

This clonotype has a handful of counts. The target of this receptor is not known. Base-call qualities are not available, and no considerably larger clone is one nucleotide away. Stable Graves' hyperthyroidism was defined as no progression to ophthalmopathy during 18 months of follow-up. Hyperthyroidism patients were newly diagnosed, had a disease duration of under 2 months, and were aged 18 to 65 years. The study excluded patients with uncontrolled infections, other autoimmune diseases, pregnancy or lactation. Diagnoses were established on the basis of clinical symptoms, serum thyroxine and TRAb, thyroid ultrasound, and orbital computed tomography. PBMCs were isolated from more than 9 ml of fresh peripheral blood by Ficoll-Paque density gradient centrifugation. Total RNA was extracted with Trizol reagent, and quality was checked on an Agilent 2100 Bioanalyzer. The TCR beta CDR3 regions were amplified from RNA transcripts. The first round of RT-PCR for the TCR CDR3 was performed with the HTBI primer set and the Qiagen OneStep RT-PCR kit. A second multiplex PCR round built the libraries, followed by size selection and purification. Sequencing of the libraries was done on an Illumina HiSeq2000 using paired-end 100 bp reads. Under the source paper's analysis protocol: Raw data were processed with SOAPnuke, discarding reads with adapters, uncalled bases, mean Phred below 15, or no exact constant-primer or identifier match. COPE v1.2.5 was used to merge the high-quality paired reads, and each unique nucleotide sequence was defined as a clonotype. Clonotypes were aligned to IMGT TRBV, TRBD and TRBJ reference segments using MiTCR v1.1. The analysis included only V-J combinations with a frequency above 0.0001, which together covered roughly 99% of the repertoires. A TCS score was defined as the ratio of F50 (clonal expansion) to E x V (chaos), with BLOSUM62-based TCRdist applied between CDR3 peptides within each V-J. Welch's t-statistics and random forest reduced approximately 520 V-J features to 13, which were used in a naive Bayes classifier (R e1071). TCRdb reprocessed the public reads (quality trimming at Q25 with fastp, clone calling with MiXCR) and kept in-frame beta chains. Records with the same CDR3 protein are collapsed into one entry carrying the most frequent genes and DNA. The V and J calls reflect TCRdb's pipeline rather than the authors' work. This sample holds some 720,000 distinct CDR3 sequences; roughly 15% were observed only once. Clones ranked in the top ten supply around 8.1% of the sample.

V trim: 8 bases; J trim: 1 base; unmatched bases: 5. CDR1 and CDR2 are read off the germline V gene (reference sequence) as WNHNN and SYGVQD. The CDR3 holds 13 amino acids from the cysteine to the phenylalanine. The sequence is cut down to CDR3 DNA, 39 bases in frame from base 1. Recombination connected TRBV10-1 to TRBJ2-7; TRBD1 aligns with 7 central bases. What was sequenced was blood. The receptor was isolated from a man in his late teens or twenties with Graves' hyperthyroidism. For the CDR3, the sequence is CASQRQGSYEQYF. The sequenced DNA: TGCGCCAGCCAAAGACAGGGATCCTACGAGCAGTACTTC.